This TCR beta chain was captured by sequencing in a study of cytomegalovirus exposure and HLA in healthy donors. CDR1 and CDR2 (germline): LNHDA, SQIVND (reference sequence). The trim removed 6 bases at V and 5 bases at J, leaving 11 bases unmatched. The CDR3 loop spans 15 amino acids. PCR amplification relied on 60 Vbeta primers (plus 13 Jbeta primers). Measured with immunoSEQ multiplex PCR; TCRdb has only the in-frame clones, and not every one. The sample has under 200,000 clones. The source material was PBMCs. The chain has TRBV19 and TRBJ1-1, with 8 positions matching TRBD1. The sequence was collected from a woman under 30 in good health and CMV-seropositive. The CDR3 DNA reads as TGTGCCAGTAGACTCTCCGGGACAGGTATGACTGAAGCTTTCTTT. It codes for CASRLSGTGMTEAFF.